The clone carrying this T cell receptor beta chain was picked up a small number of times. Its cognate antigen is unknown. V was clipped by 7 bases and J by 7 bases, with 17 bases between them. This CDR3 spans 14 amino acids. Germline V CDR1 and CDR2: MNHNY, SVGAGI (reference sequence). This record comes from a study of blood T cells in healthy people across ages. Regarding the study as a whole: A greater number of naive CD4+ cells and higher diversity distinguished long-lived donors from aged donors.

A sample-barcoded 5' primer and a J-beta primer mix were used in a second PCR of roughly 6 to 11 cycles. TCRdb reprocessed the 5' RACE reads via MiXCR and lists one record per CDR3 protein. The table has about 1.4 million distinct CDR3 sequences, approximately 59% seen once. The rearrangement joins TRBV6-6 to TRBJ2-1; tentative D call: TRBD2 (5 bases). The source material was blood. This clonotype was obtained from a man in his late teens or twenties in good health. The CDR3: CASIQLGRGNEQFF. The CDR3, as DNA: TGTGCCAGCATCCAGTTGGGTCGGGGAAATGAGCAGTTCTTC.